This entry lists 27 T cell receptor beta chains sequenced from one sample in a study of blood T cell repertoires in COVID-19. TCRdb's copy holds only in-frame clones and misses some; the assay was immunoSEQ multiplex PCR. Of under 250,000 clones listed, 85% to 90% were seen once; the top ten hold roughly 2.5%. Sample: peripheral blood. These receptors were obtained from a woman aged 55 to 70 with acute or convalescent COVID-19.

This clone was counted once. This sequence joins TRBV7-9 and TRBJ2-3; a possible D gene is TRBD1 (5 bases). Deletions cut 5 bases from V and 0 bases from J, with 12 bases between. This CDR3 spans 15 amino acids. Germline V gene data show CDR1 as SEHNR and CDR2 as FQNEAQ (reference sequence). The CDR3 nucleotides are TGTGCCAGCAGCACATACAGGTCTAGCACAGATACGCAGTATTTT. It encodes CASSTYRSSTDTQYF.

This rearrangement joins TRBV6-2 or TRBV6-3 to TRBJ2-1; D possibly corresponds to TRBD2 (6 bases). The germline CDR1 and CDR2 sequences are MNHEY and SVGEGT. This CDR3 is built from 16 residues. The ends were cut back, 1 base at V and 7 bases at J, with 17 bases in the middle. The CDR3 nucleotides are TGTGCCAGCAGTTACTTACTGTTGACTAGTTTTAATGAGCAGTTCTTC. This codes for CASSYLLLTSFNEQFF.

V gene TRBV27 combines with J gene TRBJ2-7, with 8 bases that match TRBD1. The junction had 11 bases not matched to a gene; V was cut back by 4 bases and J by 0 bases. CDR3 length: 17 residues. Germline assignment: CDR1 MNHEY and CDR2 SMNVEV (reference sequence). CDR3 sequence: CASSSYGQGLSSYEQYF. CDR3 DNA: TGTGCCAGCAGTTCCTACGGACAGGGCCTAAGCTCCTACGAGCAGTACTTC.

The CDR3, as DNA: TGTGCCAGCAGCCTTTATTATGGCTACACCTTC. Translation: CASSLYYGYTF. The chain joins TRBV12-3 or TRBV12-4 to TRBJ1-2; D unresolved. CDR3 length: 11 amino acids. V lost 6 bases to trimming and J lost 5 bases, with 7 bases between them.

The chain uses TRBV11-2 and TRBJ2-5; perhaps TRBD2 as D (6 bases). There are 16 residues in the CDR3. The V and J ends lost 5 bases and 0 bases respectively, with 16 bases between them. The germline gives CDR1 SGHAT, CDR2 FQNNGV. The CDR3 loop reads CASSPGGGPYQETQYF. The CDR3 DNA reads as TGTGCCAGCAGCCCAGGAGGAGGGCCGTACCAAGAGACCCAGTACTTC.

V is TRBV18 and J is TRBJ1-6; weak D call: TRBD1 (6 bases). The V gene lost 3 bases and the J gene lost 9 bases, with 18 bases spanning the gap. Per the germline V gene, CDR1 is KGHSH and CDR2 is LQKENI. The CDR3 has 16 amino acids. CDR3 sequence reads: CASSPAIQGLGSPLHF. DNA of the CDR3: TGTGCCAGCTCACCGGCTATACAGGGTCTTGGTTCACCCCTCCACTTT.

V gene TRBV6-2 or TRBV6-3 combines with J gene TRBJ1-1; 9 nucleotides align to TRBD1. Germline values: CDR1 MNHEY, CDR2 SVGEGT. CDR3 size: 18 residues. V dropped 2 bases and J dropped 3; count of bases not matched to a gene: 13. Written as DNA, the CDR3 is TGTGCCAGCAGTTACGGGGCAGGATGGGACAGGGAGGACACTGAAGCTTTCTTT. Amino acids: CASSYGAGWDREDTEAFF.

The gene calls are TRBV16 and TRBJ1-1, with 9 bases fitting TRBD1. Germline V lookup: CDR1 KGHSY, CDR2 FQNENV. This CDR3 has 15 amino acids. V was pared by 2 bases and J by 2 bases, with 3 bases of the junction left unmatched. The CDR3 loop is CASSQTDRGNTEAFF. CDR3 DNA: TGTGCCAGCAGCCAAACGGACAGGGGAAACACTGAAGCTTTCTTT. Together with reference TRBV16 and TRBJ1-1, the CDR3 gives the full variable domain: GEEVAQTPKHLVRGEGQKAKLYCAPIKGHSYVFWYQQVLKNEFKFLISFQNENVFDETGMPKERFSAKCLPNSPCSLEIQATKLEDSAVYFCASSQTDRGNTEAFFGQGTRLTVV.

This clone was observed a handful of times. The chain links TRBV19 to TRBJ2-2, with 7 bases fitting TRBD2. J gave up 7 bases and V 8 bases, and 4 bases lay outside the gene matches. CDR1 is LNHDA, CDR2 SQIVND, per germline (reference sequence). The CDR3 sequence is 12 residues long. CDR3 protein: CASVTSHGELFF. Written as DNA, the CDR3 is TGTGCCAGTGTGACTAGCCACGGGGAGCTGTTTTTT.

In its sample, this clone was seen a few times. The V gene is TRBV19, the J gene TRBJ1-3, with D possibly TRBD1 on 5 matching bases. The CDR3 loop spans 17 amino acids. In germline, CDR1 is LNHDA, CDR2 SQIVND (reference sequence). Trimming shortened V by 4 bases and J by 0 bases, and 16 bases separated the two germline ends. The CDR3: CASSTPWLTASGNTIYF. The CDR3 nucleotides are TGTGCCAGTAGTACACCCTGGTTGACAGCCTCTGGAAACACCATATATTTT. The full variable domain, with the rest looked up from reference TRBV19 and TRBJ1-3, is DGGITQSPKYLFRKEGQNVTLSCEQNLNHDAMYWYRQDPGQGLRLIYYSQIVNDFQKGDIAEGYSVSREKKESFPLTVTSAQKNPTAFYLCASSTPWLTASGNTIYFGEGSWLTVV.

The CDR3 nucleotides are TGTGCCAGCAGTGACCAACCTGGGACTAGCGGGTCGGTTTGGAAAGAGACCCAGTACTTC. It translates to CASSDQPGTSGSVWKETQYF. This chain links TRBV6-1 with TRBJ2-5, with 12 bases lining up with TRBD2. The germline V gene encodes CDR1 MNHNS and CDR2 SASEGT. V dropped 3 bases and J dropped 3; count of bases not matched to a gene: 17. The CDR3 consists of 20 residues.

V and J are TRBV3-1 (or the pseudogene TRBV3-2) and TRBJ2-7; possibly TRBD2 for D (5 bases). Germline V gives CDR1 LGHDT, CDR2 YNNKEL (reference sequence). Trimming shortened V by 0 bases and J by 4 bases, and 10 bases separated the two germline ends. This CDR3 region has 14 residues. CDR3 DNA sequence: TGTGCCAGCAGCCAAGATAGGAGGTATTACGAGCAGTACTTC. It encodes CASSQDRRYYEQYF.

The chain carries TRBV27 and TRBJ2-5; a weak D match, TRBD1 (5 bases). V lost 6 bases, J lost 4 bases, and 9 bases lay in between. Looked up from germline, CDR1 is MNHEY and CDR2 is SMNVEV (reference sequence). This CDR3 has 12 residues. CDR3 loop: CASSQGRETQYF. CDR3 in DNA: TGTGCCAGCAGCCAGGGCCGAGAGACCCAGTACTTC.

Only one count was recorded for this clone. The chain joins TRBV21-1 to TRBJ2-5; TRBD1, the table's D call, lacks a check against the DNA. TRBV21-1 is recorded as a pseudogene. The CDR3 totals 13 residues. CDR3 region: CASSGQPQETQYF. Here the CDR3 DNA reads TGTGCCAGTTCGGGACAGCCCCAAGAGACCCAGTACTTC.

V gene TRBV7-9 combines with J gene TRBJ2-3; possibly TRBD1 for D (7 bases). The CDR3 runs 15 residues. CDR1 and CDR2 (germline): SEHNR, FQNEAQ (reference sequence). Trimming left V 6 bases short and J 2 bases short, with 15 bases between. The CDR3 here is CASRGYRGLTDTQYF. The CDR3 DNA reads TGTGCCAGCAGGGGATACAGGGGACTCACAGATACGCAGTATTTT.

As DNA, the CDR3 is TGTGCCACCCAGGGGGACGGGGCTCGAGGCTACACCTTC. Its translation is CATQGDGARGYTF. This rearrangement joins TRBV28 to TRBJ1-2; 7 bases map to TRBD1. The junction had 13 bases not matched to a gene; V was cut back by 10 bases and J by 8 bases. This CDR3 spans 13 amino acids. CDR1 and CDR2 (germline): MDHEN, SYDVKM.

The rearrangement links TRBV4-2 to TRBJ2-7, with TRBD2 matching over 12 bases. V lost 6 bases to trimming and J lost 2 bases; unmatched junction nucleotides: 11. Germline lookup yields CDR1 LGHNA and CDR2 YNFKEQ. CDR3 length: 17 residues. The CDR3 spells CASSHTRTSGKTYEQYF. Here the CDR3 DNA reads TGTGCCAGCAGTCATACTCGGACTAGCGGGAAAACCTACGAGCAGTACTTC.

The genes are TRBV10-3 and TRBJ2-7; D is possibly TRBD1 (6 bases). Per germline, CDR1 ENHRY and CDR2 SYGVKD. This CDR3 contains 13 residues. V was clipped by 3 bases and J by 2 bases, with 8 bases between them. CDR3 amino acids: CAISDQGTYEQYF. DNA of the CDR3: TGTGCCATCAGTGACCAGGGGACCTACGAGCAGTACTTC.

V gene TRBV7-4 combines with J gene TRBJ1-1, with D unresolved. CDR1 is SGHVT, CDR2 SQSDAQ, per germline. This CDR3 comprises 11 residues. V was pared by 11 bases and J by 2 bases, with 9 bases between. CDR3: CAGPYNTEAFF. Here the CDR3 DNA reads TGTGCCGGGCCTTACAACACTGAAGCTTTCTTT. Full variable domain (remainder filled in from reference TRBV7-4 and TRBJ1-1): GAGVSQSPRYKVAKRGRDVALRCDSISGHVTLYWYRQTLGQGSEVLTYSQSDAQRDKSGRPSGRFSAERPERSVSTLKIQRTEQGDSAVYLCAGPYNTEAFFGQGTRLTVV.

The chain couples TRBV27 to TRBJ1-3; D ambiguous. The CDR3 loop spans 14 amino acids. V gave up 5 bases and J gave up 1 base, with 9 bases separating them. Germline V gives CDR1 MNHEY, CDR2 SMNVEV (reference sequence). CDR3 bases: TGTGCCAGCAGTCTACGGGGATCTGGAAACACCATATATTTT. It is translated as CASSLRGSGNTIYF.

The chain recombines TRBV28 with TRBJ1-5; 7 nucleotides line up with TRBD1. The J segment lost 3 bases and the V segment lost 2 bases, leaving 4 bases of the junction unmatched. Germline V gene sequence: CDR1 MDHEN, CDR2 SYDVKM. The CDR3 extends over 15 amino acids. The CDR3 spells CASSLDRAYNQPQHF. Here the CDR3 DNA reads TGTGCCAGCAGTTTAGACAGGGCCTACAATCAGCCCCAGCATTTT.

This chain joins TRBV21-1 and TRBJ1-1. TRBV21-1 is labeled a pseudogene. The CDR3 spans 17 residues. The CDR3 DNA sequence: TGTGCCAGCAGCAACCGGGACACCGACTGCGGGGGCACTGAAGCTTTCTTT. It specifies CASSNRDTDCGGTEAFF.

This clone was seen only a few times. The V and J genes are TRBV6-5 and TRBJ1-6; D is unclear. Trimming took off 7 bases at V and 8 bases at J, with 12 bases between the two ends. This CDR3 is built from 13 residues. Looked up from germline, CDR1 is MNHEY and CDR2 is SVGAGI. CDR3 nucleotide sequence: TGTGCCAGCAAAGGTCGGCGGGATTCACCCCTCCACTTT. Translated: CASKGRRDSPLHF.

This clone was detected only once. J is TRBJ2-1 and V is TRBV7-3, with 7 positions matching TRBD1. Trimming at V came to 4 bases and at J to 4 bases, leaving 10 bases not matched to a gene. This CDR3 region has 16 residues. The germline CDR1 and CDR2 sequences are SGHTA and FQGTGA. Written as DNA, the CDR3 is TGTGCCAGCAGCTCGAGAGACAGGGCCCCGTACAATGAGCAGTTCTTC. Translating gives CASSSRDRAPYNEQFF.

CDR3 residues: CASSFKGKNSPLHF. DNA for the CDR3: TGTGCCAGCAGTTTTAAGGGGAAAAATTCACCCCTCCACTTT. This rearrangement joins TRBV27 to TRBJ1-6; perhaps TRBD1 as D (5 bases). CDR1 MNHEY and CDR2 SMNVEV come from the germline V gene (reference sequence). CDR3 length: 14 residues. The V end was cut by 3 bases, the J end by 7 bases, with 10 bases between.

A word on this clone: The junction differs from germline at one of its ends, possibly a read error. This sequence joins TRBV7-7 and TRBJ1-4; a possible D gene is TRBD1 (5 bases). The germline V gene has CDR1 SSHAT and CDR2 FNYEAQ (reference sequence). The CDR3 runs 15 residues. Written as DNA, the CDR3 is TGTGCTAGCAGCCCAAGGGGTGGAACTAATGAAAAACTGTTTTTT. Its protein product is CASSPRGGTNEKLFF.

This clone was seen only once. The chain couples TRBV7-9 to TRBJ1-2; tentative D call: TRBD1 (5 bases). The CDR3 sequence is 15 residues long. Germline CDR1 and CDR2: SEHNR and FQNEAQ (reference sequence). The ends were cut back, 3 bases at V and 2 bases at J, with 13 bases in the middle. The CDR3, as DNA: TGTGCCAGCAGCTTGCCCCGCGACAGCAACTATGGCTACACCTTC. Protein product: CASSLPRDSNYGYTF.